This T cell receptor beta chain was recorded in a study of T-cell reconstitution after alpha-beta-depleted transplantation in children. Library preparation (for TCRbeta) was performed with unique molecular identifiers. TCRdb recomputed calls from the PCR reads with MiXCR, one row per CDR3 protein. The sample holds roughly 220,000 distinct CDR3 sequences, approximately 9.8% seen once. This clonotype was detected ten times or more. The ends were cut back, 8 bases at V and 2 bases at J, with 15 bases in the middle. Looked up from germline, CDR1 is MNHEY and CDR2 is SVGAGI. The CDR3 is 14 amino acids. The input for sequencing was PBMCs from the stem cell graft donor, taken from the stem cell graft. The source of this sequence is a human donor who donated a stem cell graft to a child with SCID. The chain employs TRBV6-5 and TRBJ2-5, with D possibly matching TRBD2 (6 bases). This CDR3 is CASQVGLSQETQYF. The CDR3 bases are TGTGCCAGCCAAGTGGGACTGTCGCAAGAGACCCAGTACTTC.